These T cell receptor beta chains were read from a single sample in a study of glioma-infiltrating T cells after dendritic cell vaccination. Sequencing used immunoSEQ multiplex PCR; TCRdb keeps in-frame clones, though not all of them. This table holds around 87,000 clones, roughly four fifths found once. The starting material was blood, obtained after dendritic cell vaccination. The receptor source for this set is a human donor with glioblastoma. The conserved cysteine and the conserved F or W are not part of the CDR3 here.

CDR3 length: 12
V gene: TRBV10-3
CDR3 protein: AIRPDRGVEGYT

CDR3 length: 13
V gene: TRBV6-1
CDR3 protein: ASSEGSGAGNTIY

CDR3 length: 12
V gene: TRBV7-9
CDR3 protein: ASTTAGVGDEQY

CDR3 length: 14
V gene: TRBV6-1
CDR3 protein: ASSEAVGQGRYGYT

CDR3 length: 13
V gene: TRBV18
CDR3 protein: ASSQTTGTNTEAF

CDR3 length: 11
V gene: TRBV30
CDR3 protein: AFRDLYNSPLH

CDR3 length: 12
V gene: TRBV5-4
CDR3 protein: ASSLEGAGSPLH

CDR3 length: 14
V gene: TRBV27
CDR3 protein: ATSLTGGQGTDTQY

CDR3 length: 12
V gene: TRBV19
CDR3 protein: ASSWDNMNTEAF

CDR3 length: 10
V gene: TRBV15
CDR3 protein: ATSLNIGELF

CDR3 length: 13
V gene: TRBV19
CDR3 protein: ASRRQGSQNQPQH

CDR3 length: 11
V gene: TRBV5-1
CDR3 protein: ASSFNTGGEQY

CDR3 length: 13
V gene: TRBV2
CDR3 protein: ASSEGDRVLRTIY

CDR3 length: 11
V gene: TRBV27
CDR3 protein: ASTTSGETEAF

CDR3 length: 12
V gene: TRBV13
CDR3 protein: ASSLWTENSPLH

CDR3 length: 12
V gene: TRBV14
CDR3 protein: ASSHRDRGEKLF

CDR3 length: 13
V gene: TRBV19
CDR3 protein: ASSPLEASGNTIY

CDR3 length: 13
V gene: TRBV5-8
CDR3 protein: ASSLVTETNYGYT

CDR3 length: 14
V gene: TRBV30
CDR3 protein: AWSTSGTGAKNIQY

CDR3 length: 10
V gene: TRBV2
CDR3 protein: ASTRQGYGYT

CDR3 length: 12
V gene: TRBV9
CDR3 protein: ASSAERTSDTQY

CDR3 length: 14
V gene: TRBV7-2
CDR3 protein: ASSLRAGSSYNEQF

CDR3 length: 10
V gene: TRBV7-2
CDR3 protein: ASSLQGYTIY

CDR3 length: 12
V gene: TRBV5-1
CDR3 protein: ASSLTQGNTEAF

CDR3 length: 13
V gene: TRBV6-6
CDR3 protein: ASSWGQGRNTEAF

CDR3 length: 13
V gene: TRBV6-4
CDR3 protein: ASSDGTGGTGELF

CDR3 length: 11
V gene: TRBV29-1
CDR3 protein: SVGTGAGTEAF

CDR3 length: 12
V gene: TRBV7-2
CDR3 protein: ASSPNGANYGYT

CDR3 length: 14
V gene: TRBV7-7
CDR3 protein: ASSLTLAGGQETQY

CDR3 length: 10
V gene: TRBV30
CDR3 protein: AWSVESGELF

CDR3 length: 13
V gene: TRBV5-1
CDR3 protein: ASSLGTTWDTEAF

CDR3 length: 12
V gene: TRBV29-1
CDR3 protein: STARGGGSEEQF

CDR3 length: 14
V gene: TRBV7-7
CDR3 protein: ASSLGLAGGQETQY

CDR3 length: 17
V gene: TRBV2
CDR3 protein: ASSAPGSRLAGGGNEQF

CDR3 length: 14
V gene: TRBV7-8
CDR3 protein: ASSLAVSGGYNEQF

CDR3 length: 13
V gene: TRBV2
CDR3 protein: ASTELAVSTDTQY

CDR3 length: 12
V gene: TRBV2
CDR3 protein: ASSLDRGRETQY

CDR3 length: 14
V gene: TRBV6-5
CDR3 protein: ASSSLNREPSPEAF

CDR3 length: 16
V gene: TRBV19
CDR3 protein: ASSLPGQGSSGANVLT

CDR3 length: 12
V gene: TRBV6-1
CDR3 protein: ASGQGLLAYEQY

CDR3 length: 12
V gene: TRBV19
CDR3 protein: ASSITGFTGELF

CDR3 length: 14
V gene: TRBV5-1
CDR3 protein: ASSLVGQSSGNTIY

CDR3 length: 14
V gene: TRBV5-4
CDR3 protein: ASSPSWGGMNTEAF

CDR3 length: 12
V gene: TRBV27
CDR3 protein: ASGYPTGNYGYT

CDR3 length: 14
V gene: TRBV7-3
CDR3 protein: ASSGKTSGAGDTQY

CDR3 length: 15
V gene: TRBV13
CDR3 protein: ASSPRRGGVRNSPLH

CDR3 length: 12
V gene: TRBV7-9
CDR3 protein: ASSPYTEGNEQF

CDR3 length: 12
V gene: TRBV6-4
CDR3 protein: ASSASGGGDEQF

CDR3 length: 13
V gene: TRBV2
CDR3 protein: ASSLTQGEVDGYT

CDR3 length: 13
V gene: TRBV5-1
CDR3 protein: ASSLVQGSGFEQF

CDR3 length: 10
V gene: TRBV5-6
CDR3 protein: ASSTINQPQH

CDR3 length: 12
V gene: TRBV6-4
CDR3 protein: ASTRQSRANVLT

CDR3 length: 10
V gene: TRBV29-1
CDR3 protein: SVTVMNTEAF

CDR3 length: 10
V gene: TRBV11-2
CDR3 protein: ASSLVQGGYT

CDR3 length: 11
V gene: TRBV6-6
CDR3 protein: ASSSQGSGEQY

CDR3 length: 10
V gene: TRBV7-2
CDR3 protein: ASGLAANEQY

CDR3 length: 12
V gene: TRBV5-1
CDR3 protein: ASSPDRAVREQY

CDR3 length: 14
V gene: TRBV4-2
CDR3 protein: ASSQDPAGRDEKLF

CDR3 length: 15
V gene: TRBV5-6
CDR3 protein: ASSLGLRGGRGDTQY